One and the same sample provided the 23 T cell receptor beta chains below, sequenced in a study of spatial heterogeneity in lung cancer. The antigens for these receptors are not known. Overall study results and limits: Expanded alpha and beta TCR counts within tumors tracked tumor mutation counts.

In TCRdb, the 5' RACE reads were re-called with MiXCR into one record per CDR3 protein. The data show approximately 9,600 distinct CDR3 sequences, 10% to 15% seen once. Time point here: sample taken at primary tumor resection. The sequences come from lung tumor tissue, collected at surgery. The receptors come from a male donor with early-stage non-small cell lung cancer.

On this clonotype itself: A library made for alpha chains picked up this beta chain off target, so its size means little. The rearrangement uses TRBV27 and TRBJ1-6; 9 bases map to TRBD1. Germline V lookup: CDR1 MNHEY, CDR2 SMNVEV (reference sequence). Germline trimming cut 2 bases from V and 7 bases from J; bases unmatched to any gene: 9. The CDR3 is 17 residues long. Here the CDR3 DNA reads TGTGCCAGCAGTTTAGTGGACAGGGGAGAAAGAAATTCACCCCTCCACTTT. Its translation: CASSLVDRGERNSPLHF.

By share, this clonotype ranks as medium-sized. For a library built for alpha chains, this beta chain is a stray read; little rests on its size. The CDR3 protein is CATSSGDSYEQYF. The CDR3 bases are TGTGCCACCAGCAGTGGGGACTCCTACGAGCAGTACTTC. The chain recombines TRBV15 with TRBJ2-7; no firm D call. Germline CDR1 LNHNV, CDR2 YYDKDF (reference sequence). CDR3 length: 13 amino acids. Trimming took off 3 bases at V and 0 bases at J, with 6 bases between the two ends.

This clonotype qualifies as medium-sized. A library made for alpha chains picked up this beta chain off target, so its size means little. The chain has TRBV18 and TRBJ2-7; 9 bases are a match to TRBD2. J was trimmed by 0 bases and V by 3 bases; bases with no gene match: 3. CDR1 is KGHSH, CDR2 LQKENI, per germline. The CDR3 runs 15 residues. CDR3 sequence reads: CASSPGGRVSYEQYF. DNA for the CDR3: TGTGCCAGCTCACCGGGCGGGAGGGTCTCCTACGAGCAGTACTTC.

This clonotype has a count of ten or more. The library was built for alpha chains, so this beta chain is an off-target read and its size means little. The rearrangement uses TRBV29-1 and TRBJ2-5; D remains unclear. CDR1 SQVTM and CDR2 ANQGSEA come from the germline V gene. The CDR3 has 12 amino acids. Trimming left V 4 bases short and J 1 base short, with 7 bases between. CDR3 sequence reads: CSVGEGQETQYF. CDR3 in DNA: TGCAGCGTTGGAGAAGGCCAAGAGACCCAGTACTTC.

On this clonotype itself: A library prepared for alpha chains yielded this beta chain as an off-target read; its size is of little meaning. V and J are TRBV3-1 and TRBJ2-1; 9 bases are shared with TRBD2. The germline V gene encodes CDR1 LGHDT and CDR2 YNNKEL (reference sequence). V was pared by 0 bases and J by 7 bases, with 10 bases of the junction left unmatched. This CDR3 has 17 residues. CDR3 residues: CASSQDPRRGGWNEQFF. The CDR3 nucleotides are TGTGCCAGCAGCCAAGATCCAAGGCGGGGGGGATGGAATGAGCAGTTCTTC.

By share of the sample, this clonotype is medium-sized. This beta chain turned up in a library designed for alpha chains; as an off-target read, its abundance says little. This sequence joins TRBV27 and TRBJ2-7; possible D gene TRBD1, 6 bases. The CDR3 is 15 amino acids. Germline CDR1 MNHEY, CDR2 SMNVEV (reference sequence). V was clipped by 5 bases and J by 6 bases, with 20 bases between them. CDR3 sequence: CASSAIQDSRGEQYF. For the CDR3, the DNA is TGTGCCAGCAGTGCGATCCAGGACAGTCGAGGCGAGCAGTACTTC.

By share of the sample, this clonotype is large. With the library built for alpha chains, this beta chain is off target and its frequency is not meaningful. The V gene is TRBV2, the J gene TRBJ1-1, with TRBD1 identical over 7 bases. V was clipped by 3 bases and J by 4 bases; unmatched bases: 5. This CDR3 has 14 amino acids. Germline V gene lookup returns CDR1 SNHLY and CDR2 FYNNEI. CDR3 loop: CASSERQGPTEAFF. Here the CDR3 DNA reads TGTGCCAGCAGTGAGAGACAGGGACCCACTGAAGCTTTCTTT. Supplemented by reference TRBV2 and TRBJ1-1, the full variable domain reads EPEVTQTPSHQVTQMGQEVILRCVPISNHLYFYWYRQILGQKVEFLVSFYNNEISEKSEIFDDQFSVERPDGSNFTLKIRSTKLEDSAMYFCASSERQGPTEAFFGQGTRLTVV.

This clonotype has at least ten counts. This beta chain is off target for a library built for alpha chains, so its abundance means little. This chain uses TRBV6-5 with TRBJ2-3; the match to TRBD2 covers 14 bases. Germline V CDR1 and CDR2: MNHEY, SVGAGI. V lost 7 bases to trimming and J lost 5 bases; unmatched junction nucleotides: 5. The CDR3 consists of 15 residues. The chain's CDR3 is CASKTGTSGRDTQYF. CDR3 sequence (DNA): TGTGCCAGCAAAACCGGGACTAGCGGGAGAGATACGCAGTATTTT.

As for this clonotype: This beta chain appears as a stray read in a library generated for alpha chains; its size is not informative. This chain links TRBV14 with TRBJ2-1; 12 positions agree with TRBD2. The germline CDR1 and CDR2 sequences are SGHDN and FVKESK. The CDR3 has 15 residues. V trimming: 4 bases; J trimming: 3 bases; junction bases outside the gene matches: 1. The CDR3 nucleotides read TGTGCCAGCAGCCGACTAGCGGGGGACTACAATGAGCAGTTCTTC. Translated: CASSRLAGDYNEQFF.

This clonotype was recorded at least ten times. This beta chain turned up in a library designed for alpha chains; as an off-target read, its abundance says little. This rearrangement joins TRBV3-1 to TRBJ2-2, with D possibly being TRBD1 or TRBD2 (6 bases each). Germline CDR1 LGHDT, CDR2 YNNKEL (reference sequence). Trimming cost V 5 bases and J 2 bases, with 15 bases left between them. This CDR3 is built from 16 residues. The CDR3 region is CASSKGVAANTGELFF. CDR3 in DNA: TGTGCCAGCAGCAAGGGGGTAGCGGCCAACACCGGGGAGCTGTTTTTT.

This clonotype came up many times. As an off-target read in a library built for alpha chains, this beta chain has a frequency of little significance. The V and J genes are TRBV6-5 and TRBJ1-6; no reliable D call. This CDR3 region has 14 residues. Trimming cost V 11 bases and J 4 bases, with 15 bases left between them. The germline CDR1 and CDR2 sequences are MNHEY and SVGAGI. The CDR3 loop is CAAGIERYNSPLHF. The CDR3 nucleotides are TGTGCCGCGGGGATCGAGCGGTATAATTCACCCCTCCACTTT.

This clonotype was recorded many times. Found in a library prepared for alpha chains, this beta chain is an off-target read, and its abundance has little meaning. The rearrangement uses TRBV27 and TRBJ1-1; the D gene is possibly TRBD1 (6 bases). V was trimmed by 8 bases and J by 5 bases, leaving 12 bases between them. Germline V gene data show CDR1 as MNHEY and CDR2 as SMNVEV (reference sequence). The CDR3 totals 12 residues. For the CDR3, the DNA is TGTGCCAGCGTCGGGGGGGCGACTGAAGCTTTCTTT. Protein sequence: CASVGGATEAFF.

This clonotype appeared many times. This beta chain represents an off-target read in a library built for alpha chains; its size is of limited meaning. CDR3 region: CASSFRPGTTKSYNEQFF. CDR3 in DNA: TGTGCCAGCAGTTTCAGGCCCGGGACGACAAAGTCCTACAATGAGCAGTTCTTC. The chain links TRBV27 to TRBJ2-1; TRBD1 or TRBD2 may be the D gene (5 bases each). The CDR3 extends over 18 amino acids. Trimming took off 3 bases at V and 1 base at J, with 19 bases between the two ends. The germline CDR1 and CDR2 sequences are MNHEY and SMNVEV (reference sequence).

By its share, this clonotype is medium-sized (0.01 to 0.1%). Because this beta chain is a stray read in a library intended to capture alpha chains, its abundance should not be given much weight. The CDR3 region is CASSPRLGEDTQYF. The CDR3, as DNA: TGTGCCAGCTCACCAAGGCTAGGGGAAGATACGCAGTATTTT. This chain connects TRBV18 to TRBJ2-3; D might be TRBD1 (5 bases). Between the trimmed V and J ends, which lost 2 bases and 5 bases, there was a span of 11 bases. CDR1 KGHSH and CDR2 LQKENI come from the germline V gene. This CDR3 is 14 amino acids long.

This clonotype was counted ten times or more. This beta chain slipped into a library made for alpha chains as a stray read, so its size is not meaningful. The chain uses TRBV19 and TRBJ2-1, with TRBD2 as a possible D gene (7 bases). V was clipped by 4 bases and J by 2 bases, with 15 bases between them. The germline CDR1 and CDR2 sequences are LNHDA and SQIVND (reference sequence). The CDR3 consists of 16 residues. CDR3 loop: CASSKGLGGPYNEQFF. CDR3 nucleotides: TGTGCCAGTAGTAAAGGACTAGGGGGACCCTACAATGAGCAGTTCTTC.

This clonotype is medium-sized by share. With the library built for alpha chains, this beta chain is off target and its frequency is not meaningful. The chain is built from TRBV4-1 and TRBJ1-4, with D unresolved. This CDR3 has 14 amino acids. With 0 bases removed from V and 5 bases from J, the gap between germline ends came to 7 bases. Germline CDR1 is MGHRA and CDR2 is YSYEKL. The CDR3 nucleotides read TGCGCCAGCAGCCAAGAGATCGGGAATGAAAAACTGTTTTTT. Translation: CASSQEIGNEKLFF.

In this sample, this clonotype turned up many times. This beta chain appears as a stray read in a library generated for alpha chains; its size is not informative. The rearrangement uses TRBV5-1 and TRBJ1-1; D unclear. V gave up 5 bases and J gave up 6 bases, with 17 bases separating them. This CDR3 spans 14 amino acids. CDR1 is SGHRS, CDR2 YFSETQ, per germline. CDR3 sequence reads: CASRDGEVGPEAFF. The CDR3 nucleotides read TGCGCCAGCAGGGACGGGGAGGTGGGCCCTGAAGCTTTCTTT. Full variable domain (remainder filled in from reference TRBV5-1 and TRBJ1-1): KAGVTQTPRYLIKTRGQQVTLSCSPISGHRSVSWYQQTPGQGLQFLFEYFSETQRNKGNFPGRFSGRQFSNSRSEMNVSTLELGDSALYLCASRDGEVGPEAFFGQGTRLTVV.

This clonotype was recorded only once. Because this beta chain is a stray read in a library intended to capture alpha chains, its abundance should not be given much weight. The V call is TRBV10-2, the J call TRBJ1-1; unclear D gene. Germline V gene data show CDR1 as WSHSY and CDR2 as SAAADI. The CDR3 is 10 residues long. Trimming cost V 6 bases and J 7 bases, with 6 bases left between them. CDR3 in DNA: TGCGCCAGCAGGGACGGTGAAGCTTTCTTT. Its protein product is CASRDGEAFF.

This clonotype has a count of ten or more. A library made for alpha chains picked up this beta chain off target, so its size means little. This rearrangement joins TRBV6-2 or TRBV6-3 to TRBJ2-1; TRBD2 matches at 11 bases. V gave up 8 bases and J gave up 4 bases; unmatched junction bases: 16. Germline loops: CDR1 MNHEY, CDR2 SVGEGT. This CDR3 has 18 residues. This CDR3 reads CASFPGLAVGAGYNEQFF. CDR3 coding DNA: TGTGCCAGCTTTCCGGGACTAGCGGTCGGGGCGGGGTACAATGAGCAGTTCTTC.

At least ten counts were recorded for this clonotype. As an off-target read in a library built for alpha chains, this beta chain has a frequency of little significance. This chain uses TRBV7-2 with TRBJ2-6, with D perhaps matching TRBD1 (5 bases). CDR1 and CDR2 (germline): SGHTA, FQGNSA. The germline V and J ends were trimmed by 5 bases and 0 bases, with 11 bases remaining between them. CDR3 length equals 16 residues. CDR3 region: CASSDRQTSGANVLTF. The CDR3 DNA reads TGTGCCAGCAGCGACAGACAGACCTCTGGGGCCAACGTCCTGACTTTC.

By share of the sample, this clonotype is large (0.1 to 1%). This beta chain is off target for a library built for alpha chains, so its abundance means little. This chain uses TRBV5-1 with TRBJ2-7, with D tentatively TRBD1 or TRBD2 (5 bases each). Germline V lookup: CDR1 SGHRS, CDR2 YFSETQ. The CDR3 consists of 15 residues. The V end lost 2 bases, the J end lost 5 bases, and 17 bases lay between the germline ends. CDR3 protein: CASSLTGTYLDEQYF. The CDR3 DNA reads TGCGCCAGCAGCTTAACCGGGACCTATCTCGACGAGCAGTACTTC.

This clonotype was found many times. For a library built for alpha chains, this beta chain is a stray read; little rests on its size. The V call is TRBV2, the J call TRBJ2-7, with D perhaps TRBD2 (5 bases). The length of the CDR3 is 17 residues. Germline-derived CDR1 and CDR2 are SNHLY and FYNNEI. The V end lost 2 bases, the J end lost 0 bases, and 17 bases lay between the germline ends. DNA for the CDR3: TGTGCCAGCAGTGAAATTTGGGTCGGGAAGAGCTCCTACGAGCAGTACTTC. Translated, it gives CASSEIWVGKSSYEQYF.

There are many counts of this clonotype. This beta chain slipped into a library made for alpha chains as a stray read, so its size is not meaningful. V usage is TRBV20-1 and J usage is TRBJ2-3; a possible D gene is TRBD2 (7 bases). The CDR3 runs to 15 residues. The V end was cut by 5 bases, the J end by 4 bases, with 19 bases between. CDR1 and CDR2 from the germline V gene are DFQATT and SNEGSKA (reference sequence). The CDR3 DNA reads as TGCAGTGCTCCTCCCGGAGGGGGGGCGTCAGATACGCAGTATTTT. Protein: CSAPPGGGASDTQYF.